Following are 20 T cell receptor beta chains from one sample sequenced in a study of cytomegalovirus exposure and HLA in healthy donors. 13 Jbeta primers and 60 Vbeta primers were used for the PCR. Assay: immunoSEQ multiplex PCR; the TCRdb copy retains only in-frame clones and omits some. The profile covers about 120,000 clones, with around 70% appearing a single time and roughly 1.6% taken by the ten largest. Material for sequencing was PBMCs. Receptor source: a woman under 30 in good health and CMV-seronegative.

The rearrangement uses TRBV7-6 and TRBJ1-1; D gene unclear. Per germline, CDR1 SGHVS and CDR2 FNYEAQ. V shed 1 base and J shed 1 base, with 4 bases lying between them. The CDR3 runs 13 residues. The CDR3 nucleotides read TGTGCCAGCAGCTTAGGACAGAACACTGAAGCTTTCTTT. Translating it yields CASSLGQNTEAFF.

J is TRBJ1-6 and V is TRBV28, with TRBD1 as a possible D gene (5 bases). CDR3 size: 13 residues. Germline V gives CDR1 MDHEN, CDR2 SYDVKM. V was shortened by 6 bases and J by 10 bases, with 13 bases between the two germline ends. This CDR3 reads CASSGGGLSPLHF. DNA for the CDR3: TGTGCCAGCAGCGGGGGGGGTTTGTCACCCCTCCACTTT.

The chain couples TRBV5-1 to TRBJ2-3, with 7 bases matching TRBD2. The CDR3 has 13 residues. Trimming removed 4 bases from V and 5 bases from J; junction bases left unmatched: 4. Germline loops: CDR1 SGHRS, CDR2 YFSETQ. The CDR3 bases are TGCGCCAGCAGCCGGGGGGAGATAGATACGCAGTATTTT. Translation: CASSRGEIDTQYF.

For the CDR3, the DNA is TGTGCCAGTAGTATCGGGATTGATGCAACTAATGAAAAACTGTTTTTT. Residues: CASSIGIDATNEKLFF. The V and J genes are TRBV19 and TRBJ1-4; D remains ambiguous. Trimming pared 3 bases from V and 0 bases from J, leaving 11 bases between. CDR1 and CDR2 (germline): LNHDA, SQIVND (reference sequence). The CDR3 has 16 residues.

This clone was observed a handful of times. The V gene is TRBV6-5, the J gene TRBJ2-3; D might be TRBD2 (5 bases). Trimming left V 6 bases short and J 0 bases short, with 13 bases between. The CDR3 spans 15 residues. Per the germline V gene, CDR1 is MNHEY and CDR2 is SVGAGI. CDR3 DNA: TGTGCCAGCAGCCACGCTGGCGGGAGCACAGATACGCAGTATTTT. Translation gives CASSHAGGSTDTQYF.

The gene calls are TRBV27 and TRBJ2-7; 9 bases agree with TRBD1. Trimming removed 3 bases from V and 7 bases from J; junction bases left unmatched: 10. CDR3 length: 15 amino acids. Looked up from germline, CDR1 is MNHEY and CDR2 is SMNVEV (reference sequence). In nucleotides, the CDR3 is TGTGCCAGCAGTTTCCAGGGACAGGGCCCTCAGGAGCAGTACTTC. This encodes CASSFQGQGPQEQYF.

This clone was picked up a small number of times. One base separates it from a far larger clone, so it is likely a read error. J is TRBJ2-2 and V is TRBV10-3; 8 nucleotides agree with TRBD1. This CDR3 has 17 amino acids. The V and J ends lost 7 bases and 5 bases, in that order; junction bases with no gene match: 15. CDR1 ENHRY and CDR2 SYGVKD come from the germline V gene. The CDR3 is CAINQDPGYRGTGELFF. The CDR3 DNA follows: TGTGCCATCAATCAAGACCCCGGGTACAGGGGGACCGGGGAGCTGTTTTTT.

V is TRBV5-1 and J is TRBJ2-5; a possible D gene is TRBD2 (5 bases). Deletions cut 4 bases from V and 2 bases from J, with 15 bases between. Germline CDR1 reads SGHRS; CDR2 reads YFSETQ. The CDR3 has 15 amino acids. The CDR3 sequence: CASSPLPREQETQYF. The DNA for the CDR3 is TGCGCCAGCAGCCCCCTGCCGAGGGAGCAAGAGACCCAGTACTTC.

The chain combines TRBV4-1 with TRBJ2-1; TRBD2 aligns across 10 bases. Germline V CDR1 and CDR2: MGHRA, YSYEKL. J was trimmed by 1 base and V by 4 bases; bases with no gene match: 1. This CDR3 spans 15 amino acids. The CDR3 DNA reads as TGCGCCAGCAGCCTTAGCGGGGGGTCCTACAATGAGCAGTTCTTC. It is translated as CASSLSGGSYNEQFF.

The rearrangement links TRBV6-1 to TRBJ1-5, with D possibly being TRBD1 (5 bases). The CDR3 length is 15 residues. The V end lost 0 bases, the J end lost 8 bases, and 14 bases lay between the germline ends. Per germline, CDR1 MNHNS and CDR2 SASEGT. The CDR3 is CASSEARQGRKPQHF. CDR3 in DNA: TGTGCCAGCAGTGAAGCGCGGCAGGGAAGGAAGCCCCAGCATTTT.

This chain connects TRBV30 to TRBJ1-2; weak D call: TRBD1 (6 bases). Deletions cut 5 bases from V and 2 bases from J, with 18 bases between. This CDR3 has 15 amino acids. Germline-derived CDR1 and CDR2 are GTSNPN and SVGIG (reference sequence). CDR3 amino acids: CAWGGGQGINYGYTF. The CDR3 region has the DNA TGTGCCTGGGGGGGCGGGCAGGGGATCAACTATGGCTACACCTTC.

J is TRBJ2-5 and V is TRBV5-1, with 8 nucleotides matching TRBD1. In germline, CDR1 is SGHRS, CDR2 YFSETQ. The V segment lost 1 base and the J segment 5 bases; nucleotides outside the gene matches: 10. There are 16 residues in the CDR3. CDR3 protein: CASSLNPGGVGETQYF. The CDR3 DNA reads TGCGCCAGCAGCTTGAATCCAGGGGGCGTCGGGGAGACCCAGTACTTC. Drawing the rest from reference TRBV5-1 and TRBJ2-5, the complete variable domain is KAGVTQTPRYLIKTRGQQVTLSCSPISGHRSVSWYQQTPGQGLQFLFEYFSETQRNKGNFPGRFSGRQFSNSRSEMNVSTLELGDSALYLCASSLNPGGVGETQYFGPGTRLLVL.

This clone was detected only a few times. The chain is built from TRBV7-9 and TRBJ1-2, with TRBD1 as a possible D gene (5 bases). The length of the CDR3 is 13 residues. Trimming took off 3 bases at V and 6 bases at J, with 11 bases between the two ends. CDR1 and CDR2 (germline): SEHNR, FQNEAQ (reference sequence). As DNA, the CDR3 is TGTGCCAGCAGCTTCAGCAGGGCTGATGGCTACACCTTC. Protein product: CASSFSRADGYTF.

This chain links TRBV5-4 with TRBJ1-1; D is possibly TRBD1 (5 bases). The ends were cut back, 0 bases at V and 5 bases at J, with 11 bases in the middle. The CDR3 has 14 residues. Germline CDR1 and CDR2: SGHNT and YYREEE (reference sequence). In DNA form, the CDR3 reads TGTGCCAGCAGCTTGGTCGGGGGGAGGACTGAAGCTTTCTTT. Translating gives CASSLVGGRTEAFF.

The rearrangement links TRBV6-5 to TRBJ2-5, with D possibly being TRBD1 (6 bases). Trimming shortened V by 0 bases and J by 0 bases, and 8 bases separated the two germline ends. This CDR3 is built from 15 residues. The germline gives CDR1 MNHEY, CDR2 SVGAGI. CDR3 sequence: CASSYSWTDQETQYF. The CDR3 DNA is TGTGCCAGCAGTTACTCTTGGACAGACCAAGAGACCCAGTACTTC.

This clone appeared a single time. The V and J genes are TRBV30 and TRBJ1-6; D unclear. V was clipped by 0 bases and J by 0 bases, with 6 bases between them. CDR3 length: 15 amino acids. The germline gives CDR1 GTSNPN, CDR2 SVGIG (reference sequence). CDR3 amino acids: CAWSVPNSYNSPLHF. The CDR3 bases are TGTGCCTGGAGTGTACCTAACTCCTATAATTCACCCCTCCACTTT.

This chain links TRBV6-5 with TRBJ1-4, with 8 bases fitting TRBD1. From germline, CDR1 is MNHEY and CDR2 SVGAGI. The CDR3 is made up of 14 amino acids. The trim removed 5 bases at V and 5 bases at J, leaving 4 bases unmatched. In DNA form, the CDR3 reads TGTGCCAGCAGTCGACAGGGGTTGAATGAAAAACTGTTTTTT. This gives the protein CASSRQGLNEKLFF.

V usage is TRBV6-6 and J usage is TRBJ1-6, with 8 bases matching TRBD1. Trimming at V came to 6 bases and at J to 5 bases, leaving 3 bases not matched to a gene. The CDR3 sequence is 14 residues long. CDR1 and CDR2 (germline): MNHNY, SVGAGI (reference sequence). The DNA of the CDR3 is TGTGCCAGCAGCCCGACAGGGGATAATTCACCCCTCCACTTT. This encodes CASSPTGDNSPLHF.

The CDR3 DNA sequence: TGTGCCAGCAGTTCATGGACAAGGAACACTGAAGCTTTCTTT. Its protein is CASSSWTRNTEAFF. This chain links TRBV28 with TRBJ1-1, with D tentatively TRBD1 (5 bases). V was clipped by 4 bases and J by 1 base, with 10 bases between them. Germline CDR1 reads MDHEN; CDR2 reads SYDVKM. CDR3 length: 14 amino acids. Variable domain in full (rest from reference TRBV28 and TRBJ1-1): DVKVTQSSRYLVKRTGEKVFLECVQDMDHENMFWYRQDPGLGLRLIYFSYDVKMKEKGDIPEGYSVSREKKERFSLILESASTNQTSMYLCASSSWTRNTEAFFGQGTRLTVV.

The chain links TRBV7-9 to TRBJ1-1, with D possibly TRBD1 on 6 matching bases. V shed 5 bases and J shed 7 bases, with 14 bases lying between them. The germline gives CDR1 SEHNR, CDR2 FQNEAQ (reference sequence). This CDR3 region has 13 residues. CDR3 in amino acids: CASSPKTGIEAFF. For the CDR3, the DNA is TGTGCCAGCAGCCCCAAAACAGGGATTGAAGCTTTCTTT.